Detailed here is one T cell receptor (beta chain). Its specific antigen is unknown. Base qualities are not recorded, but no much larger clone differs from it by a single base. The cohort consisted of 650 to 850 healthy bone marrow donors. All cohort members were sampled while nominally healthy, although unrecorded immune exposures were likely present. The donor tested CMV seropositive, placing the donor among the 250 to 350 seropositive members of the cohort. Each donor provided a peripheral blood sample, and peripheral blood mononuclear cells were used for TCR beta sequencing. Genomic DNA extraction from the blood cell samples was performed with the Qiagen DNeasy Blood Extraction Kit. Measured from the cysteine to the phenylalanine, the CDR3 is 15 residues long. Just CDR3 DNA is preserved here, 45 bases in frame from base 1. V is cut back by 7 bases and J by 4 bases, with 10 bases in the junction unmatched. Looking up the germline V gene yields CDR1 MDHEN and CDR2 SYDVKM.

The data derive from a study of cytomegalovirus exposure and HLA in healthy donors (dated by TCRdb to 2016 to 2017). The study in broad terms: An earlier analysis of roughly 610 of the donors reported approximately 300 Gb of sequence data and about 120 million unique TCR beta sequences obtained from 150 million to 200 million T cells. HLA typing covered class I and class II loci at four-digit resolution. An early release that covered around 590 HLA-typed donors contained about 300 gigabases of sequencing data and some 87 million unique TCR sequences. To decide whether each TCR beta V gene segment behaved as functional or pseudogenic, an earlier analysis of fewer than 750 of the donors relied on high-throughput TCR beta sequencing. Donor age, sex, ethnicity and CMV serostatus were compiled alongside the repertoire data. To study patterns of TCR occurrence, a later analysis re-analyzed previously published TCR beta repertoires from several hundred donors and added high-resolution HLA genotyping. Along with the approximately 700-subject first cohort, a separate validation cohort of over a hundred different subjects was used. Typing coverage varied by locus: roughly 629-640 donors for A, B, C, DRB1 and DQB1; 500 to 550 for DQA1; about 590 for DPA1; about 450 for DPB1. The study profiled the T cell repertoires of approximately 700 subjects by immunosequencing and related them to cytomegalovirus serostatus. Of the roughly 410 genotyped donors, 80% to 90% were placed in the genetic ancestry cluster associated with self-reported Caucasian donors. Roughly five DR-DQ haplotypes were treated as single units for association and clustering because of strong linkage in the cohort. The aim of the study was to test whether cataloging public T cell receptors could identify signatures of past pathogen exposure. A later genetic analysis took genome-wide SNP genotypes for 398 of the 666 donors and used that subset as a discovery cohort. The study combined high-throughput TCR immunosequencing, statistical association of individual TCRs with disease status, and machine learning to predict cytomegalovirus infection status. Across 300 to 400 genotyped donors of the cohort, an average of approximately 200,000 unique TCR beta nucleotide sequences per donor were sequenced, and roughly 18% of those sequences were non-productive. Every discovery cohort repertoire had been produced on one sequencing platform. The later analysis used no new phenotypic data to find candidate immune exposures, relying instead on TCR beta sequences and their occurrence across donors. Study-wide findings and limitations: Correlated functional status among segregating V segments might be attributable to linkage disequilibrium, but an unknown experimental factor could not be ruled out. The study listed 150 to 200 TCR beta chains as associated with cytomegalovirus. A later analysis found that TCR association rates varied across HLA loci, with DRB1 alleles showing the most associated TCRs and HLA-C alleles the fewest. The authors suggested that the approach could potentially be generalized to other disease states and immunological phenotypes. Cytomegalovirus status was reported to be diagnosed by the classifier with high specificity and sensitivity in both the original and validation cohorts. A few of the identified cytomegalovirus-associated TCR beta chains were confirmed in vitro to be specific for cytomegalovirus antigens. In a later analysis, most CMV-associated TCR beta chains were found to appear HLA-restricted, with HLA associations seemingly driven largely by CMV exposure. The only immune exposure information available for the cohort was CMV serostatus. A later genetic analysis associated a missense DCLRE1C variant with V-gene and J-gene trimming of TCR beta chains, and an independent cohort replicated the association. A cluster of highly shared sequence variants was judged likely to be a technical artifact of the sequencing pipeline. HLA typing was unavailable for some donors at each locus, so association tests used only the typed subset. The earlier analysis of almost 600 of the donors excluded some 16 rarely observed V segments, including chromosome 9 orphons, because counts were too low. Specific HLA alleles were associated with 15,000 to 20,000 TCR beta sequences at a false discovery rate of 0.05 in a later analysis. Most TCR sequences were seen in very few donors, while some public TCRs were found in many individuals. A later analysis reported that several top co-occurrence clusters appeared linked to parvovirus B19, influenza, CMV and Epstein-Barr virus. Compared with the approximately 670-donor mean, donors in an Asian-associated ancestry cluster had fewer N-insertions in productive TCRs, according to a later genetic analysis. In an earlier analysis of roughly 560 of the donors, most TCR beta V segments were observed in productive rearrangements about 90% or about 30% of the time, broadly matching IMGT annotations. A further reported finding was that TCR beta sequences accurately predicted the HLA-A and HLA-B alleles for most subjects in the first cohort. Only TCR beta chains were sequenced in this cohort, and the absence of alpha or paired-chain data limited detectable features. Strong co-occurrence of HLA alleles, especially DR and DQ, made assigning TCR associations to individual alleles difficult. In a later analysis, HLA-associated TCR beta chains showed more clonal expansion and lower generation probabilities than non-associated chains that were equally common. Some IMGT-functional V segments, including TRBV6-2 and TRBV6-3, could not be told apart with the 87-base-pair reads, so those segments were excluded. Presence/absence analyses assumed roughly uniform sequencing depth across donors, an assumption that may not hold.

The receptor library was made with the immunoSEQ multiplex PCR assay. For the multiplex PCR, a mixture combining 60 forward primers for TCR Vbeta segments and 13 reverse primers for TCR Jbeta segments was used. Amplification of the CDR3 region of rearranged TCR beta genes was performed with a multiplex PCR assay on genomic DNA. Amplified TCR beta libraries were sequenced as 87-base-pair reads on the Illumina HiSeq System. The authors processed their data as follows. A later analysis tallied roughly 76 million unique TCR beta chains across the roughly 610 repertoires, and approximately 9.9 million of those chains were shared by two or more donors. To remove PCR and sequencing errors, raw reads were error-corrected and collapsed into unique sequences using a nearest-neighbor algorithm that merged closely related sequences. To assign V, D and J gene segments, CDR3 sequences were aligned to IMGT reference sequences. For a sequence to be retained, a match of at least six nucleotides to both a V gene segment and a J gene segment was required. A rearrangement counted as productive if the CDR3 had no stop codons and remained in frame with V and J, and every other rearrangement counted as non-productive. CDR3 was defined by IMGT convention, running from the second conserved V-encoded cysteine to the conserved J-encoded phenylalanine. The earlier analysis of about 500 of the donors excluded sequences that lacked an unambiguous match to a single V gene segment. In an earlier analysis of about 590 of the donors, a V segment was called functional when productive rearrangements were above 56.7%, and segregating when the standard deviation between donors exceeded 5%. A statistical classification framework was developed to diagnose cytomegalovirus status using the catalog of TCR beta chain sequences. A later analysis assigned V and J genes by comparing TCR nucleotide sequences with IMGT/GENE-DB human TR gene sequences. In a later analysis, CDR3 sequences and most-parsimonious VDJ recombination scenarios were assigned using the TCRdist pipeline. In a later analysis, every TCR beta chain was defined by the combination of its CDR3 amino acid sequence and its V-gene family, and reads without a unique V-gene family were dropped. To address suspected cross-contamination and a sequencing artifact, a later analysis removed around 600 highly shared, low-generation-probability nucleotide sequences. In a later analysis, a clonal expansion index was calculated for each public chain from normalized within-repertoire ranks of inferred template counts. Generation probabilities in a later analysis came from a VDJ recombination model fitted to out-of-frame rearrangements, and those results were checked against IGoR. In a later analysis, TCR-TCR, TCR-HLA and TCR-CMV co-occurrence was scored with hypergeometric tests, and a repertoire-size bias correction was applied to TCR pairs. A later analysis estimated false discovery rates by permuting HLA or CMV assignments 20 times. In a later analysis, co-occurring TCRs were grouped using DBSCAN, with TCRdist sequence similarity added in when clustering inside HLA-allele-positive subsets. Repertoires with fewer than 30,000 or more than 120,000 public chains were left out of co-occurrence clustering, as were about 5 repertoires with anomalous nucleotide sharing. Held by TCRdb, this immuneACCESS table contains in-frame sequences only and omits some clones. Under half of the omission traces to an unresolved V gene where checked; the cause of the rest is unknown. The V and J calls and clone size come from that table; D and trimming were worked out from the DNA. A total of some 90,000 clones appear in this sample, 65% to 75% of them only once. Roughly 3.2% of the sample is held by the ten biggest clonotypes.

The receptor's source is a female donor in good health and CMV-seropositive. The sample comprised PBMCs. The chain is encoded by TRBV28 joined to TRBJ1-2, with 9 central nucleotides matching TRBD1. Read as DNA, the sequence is TGTGCCAGCACTTTCTTTTGGACAGGGGTCTATGGCTACACCTTC. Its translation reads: CASTFFWTGVYGYTF.